This T cell receptor beta chain was sequenced during a study of blood T cell repertoires in COVID-19. Overall study: T cells, B-cell-depleted T cells, or PBMCs provided the cDNA or gDNA that served as material.

Produced via immunoSEQ multiplex PCR; TCRdb's table is partial and in-frame only. Of roughly 200,000 clones listed, around 84% were seen once; the top ten hold 10%. The CDR3 has 13 residues. CDR1 and CDR2 from the germline V gene are SEHNR and FQNEAQ (reference sequence). The V end lost 3 bases, the J end lost 5 bases, and 8 bases lay between the germline ends. The gene calls are TRBV7-9 and TRBJ2-1; TRBD1 is a possible D gene (5 bases). What was sequenced was peripheral blood. This clonotype was obtained from a woman of 80 years or more with COVID-19, enrolled during active disease. CDR3 in amino acids: CASSLGRDNEQFF. The DNA for the CDR3 is TGTGCCAGCAGCTTGGGCAGGGACAATGAGCAGTTCTTC.